The clone carrying this T cell receptor (beta chain) was found a few times. Its antigen remains unknown. The sample is drawn from a study of post-analysis software for immune sequencing data. Regarding the study as a whole: For normalized Chao1 diversity, multiple sclerosis patients scored significantly lower than controls did. With TRBV5-6, TRBV5-1 and TRBV20-1 included, about five TRBV segments were more frequent in patients than in controls. By F measure, samples from a shared preparation batch strongly co-clustered.

The authors incorporated unique molecular identifiers into the TCR beta cDNA libraries. From the PCR reads, TCRdb called clonotypes with MiXCR, one entry per CDR3 protein. The table lists hundreds of thousands of distinct CDR3 sequences, about 57% of them singletons. Germline V gives CDR1 SGHRS, CDR2 YFSETQ. This CDR3 has 13 amino acids. The V end lost 4 bases, the J end lost 8 bases, and 15 bases lay between the germline ends. The chain carries TRBV5-1 and TRBJ1-2; D unresolved. This clonotype originated in a girl under 18 with multiple sclerosis. The sequenced sample consisted of blood. The CDR3 DNA follows: TGCGCCAGCAGCGACGGGATGTCAAGGGGCTACACCTTC. Its translation: CASSDGMSRGYTF.